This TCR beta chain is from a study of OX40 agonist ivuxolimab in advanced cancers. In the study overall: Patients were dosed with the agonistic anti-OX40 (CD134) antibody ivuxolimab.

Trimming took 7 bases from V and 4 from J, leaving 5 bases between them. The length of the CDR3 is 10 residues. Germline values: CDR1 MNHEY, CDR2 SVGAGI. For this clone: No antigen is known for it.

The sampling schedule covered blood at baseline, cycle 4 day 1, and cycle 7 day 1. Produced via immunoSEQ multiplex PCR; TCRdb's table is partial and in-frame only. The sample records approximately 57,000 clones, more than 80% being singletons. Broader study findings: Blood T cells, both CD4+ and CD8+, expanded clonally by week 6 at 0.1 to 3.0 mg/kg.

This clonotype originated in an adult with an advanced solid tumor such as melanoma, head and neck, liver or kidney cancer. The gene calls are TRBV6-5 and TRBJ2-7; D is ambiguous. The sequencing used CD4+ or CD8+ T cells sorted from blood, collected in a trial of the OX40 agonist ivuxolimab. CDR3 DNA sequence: TGTGCCAGCAATTCATACGAGCAGTACTTC. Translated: CASNSYEQYF.